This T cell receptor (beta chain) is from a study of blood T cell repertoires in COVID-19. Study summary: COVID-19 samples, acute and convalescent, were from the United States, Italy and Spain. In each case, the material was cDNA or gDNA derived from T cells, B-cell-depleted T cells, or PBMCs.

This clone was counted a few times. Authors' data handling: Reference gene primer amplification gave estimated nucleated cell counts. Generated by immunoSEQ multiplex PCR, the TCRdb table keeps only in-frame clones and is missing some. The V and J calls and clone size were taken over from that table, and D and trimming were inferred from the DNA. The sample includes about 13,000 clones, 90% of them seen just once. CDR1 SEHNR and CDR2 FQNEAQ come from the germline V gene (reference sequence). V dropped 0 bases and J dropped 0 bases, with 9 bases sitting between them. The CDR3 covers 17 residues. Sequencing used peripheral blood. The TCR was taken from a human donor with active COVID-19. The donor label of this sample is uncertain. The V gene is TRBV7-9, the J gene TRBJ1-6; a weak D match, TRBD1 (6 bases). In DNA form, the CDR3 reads TGTGCCAGCAGCTTAGCTGGGGGCAACTCCTATAATTCACCCCTCCACTTT. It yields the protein CASSLAGGNSYNSPLHF.